This T cell receptor (beta chain) was found in a study of blood T cell repertoires in COVID-19. As for the study in general: Whether acute or convalescent, the COVID-19 samples came from the United States, Italy and Spain.

Per the original data handling: From reference gene primer amplification, estimates of nucleated cell counts were derived. Assay: immunoSEQ multiplex PCR; the TCRdb copy retains only in-frame clones and omits some. V and J calls and clone size come straight from that table; D and trimming were deduced from the DNA. The sample holds approximately 20,000 clones, roughly 86% seen once. The germline V and J ends were trimmed by 5 bases and 0 bases, with 7 bases remaining between them. The CDR3 covers 14 residues. Per the germline V gene, CDR1 is SEHNR and CDR2 is FQNEAQ (reference sequence). The V gene is TRBV7-9, the J gene TRBJ1-4; D call uncertain. This clonotype was sampled from a man aged 70-80 years with acute or convalescent COVID-19. The sample consisted of peripheral blood. The CDR3 here is CASSPGATNEKLFF. The CDR3 DNA reads TGTGCCAGCAGCCCTGGAGCAACTAATGAAAAACTGTTTTTT.